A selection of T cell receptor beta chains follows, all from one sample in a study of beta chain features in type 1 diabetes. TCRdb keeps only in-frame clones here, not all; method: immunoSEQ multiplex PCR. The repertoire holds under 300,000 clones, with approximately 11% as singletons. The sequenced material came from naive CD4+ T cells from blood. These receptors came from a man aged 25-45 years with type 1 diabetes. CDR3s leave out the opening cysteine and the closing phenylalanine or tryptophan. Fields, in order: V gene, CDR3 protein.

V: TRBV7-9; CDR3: ASSTPGQGPYEQY
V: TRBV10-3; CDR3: AISENMGLGEQY
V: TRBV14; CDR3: ASSQGLAGDYEQY
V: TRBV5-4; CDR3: ASSLDPGSSSYEQY
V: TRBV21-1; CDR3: ASSPRGPGQNTDTQY
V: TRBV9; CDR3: ASSVDVAGAPDTQY
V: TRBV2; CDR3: ASSGTAGGTYEQY
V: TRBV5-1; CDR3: ASSSGQGETQY
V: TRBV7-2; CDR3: ASRRSGARDTQY
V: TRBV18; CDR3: ASSPGTGGITEAF
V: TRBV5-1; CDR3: ASRTTSGVRETQY
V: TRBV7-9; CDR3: ASSSDREDSPLH
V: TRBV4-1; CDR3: ASSQAGTFFYEQY
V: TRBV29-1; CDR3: SVLDSYNSPLH
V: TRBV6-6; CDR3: ASSATQGLRQPQH